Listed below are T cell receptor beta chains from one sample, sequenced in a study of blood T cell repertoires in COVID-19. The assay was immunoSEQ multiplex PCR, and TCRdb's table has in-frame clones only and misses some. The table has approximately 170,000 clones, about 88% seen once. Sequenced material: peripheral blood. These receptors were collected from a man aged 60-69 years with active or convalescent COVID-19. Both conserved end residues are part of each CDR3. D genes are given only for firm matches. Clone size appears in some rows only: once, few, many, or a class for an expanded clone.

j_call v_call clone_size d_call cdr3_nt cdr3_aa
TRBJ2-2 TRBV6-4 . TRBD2 TGTGCCAGCAGTGAAAGGACTAGCTTTAACACCGGGGAGCTGTTTTTT CASSERTSFNTGELFF
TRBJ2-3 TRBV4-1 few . TGCGCCAGCAGCCAAGTTGGGCATCCAACAGATACGCAGTATTTT CASSQVGHPTDTQYF
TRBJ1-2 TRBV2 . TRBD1 TGTGCCAGCTCAGAGGACAGGGGGCACTATGGCTACACCTTC CASSEDRGHYGYTF
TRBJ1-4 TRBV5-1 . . TGCGCCAGCAGCTCCCTCCCCCTACAGGGCGCTGCAACTAATGAAAAACTGTTTTTT CASSSLPLQGAATNEKLFF
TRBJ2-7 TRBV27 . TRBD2 TGTGCCAGCAGTACCGGGAGGAACCTGTACGAGCAGTACTTC CASSTGRNLYEQYF
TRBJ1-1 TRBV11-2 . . TGTGCCAGCAGCCGCCAGGTCGGGAACACTGAAGCTTTCTTT CASSRQVGNTEAFF
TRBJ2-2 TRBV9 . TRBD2 TGTGCCAGCAGCGTAGCGGGAGGGAACACCGGGGAGCTGTTTTTT CASSVAGGNTGELFF
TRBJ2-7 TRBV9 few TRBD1 TGTGCCAGCAGCGTAGAGGGGGCCTCCTACGAGCAGTACTTC CASSVEGASYEQYF
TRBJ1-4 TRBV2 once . TGTGCCAGCAGTCTAGACAGGCGTAGTGAAAAACTGTTTTTT CASSLDRRSEKLFF
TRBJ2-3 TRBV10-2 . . TGCGCCAGCTCCTTCATGGCAGAGGACACAGATACGCAGTATTTT CASSFMAEDTDTQYF
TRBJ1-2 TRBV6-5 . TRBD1 TGTGCCAGCAGCTACTCCAGCACGGGACAGCGCTATGGCTACACCTTC CASSYSSTGQRYGYTF
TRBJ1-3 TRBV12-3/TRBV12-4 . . TGTGCCAGCAGTGCGGCTGGAAACACCATATATTTT CASSAAGNTIYF
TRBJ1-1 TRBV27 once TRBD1 TGTGCCAGCAGTTCAAGCCCGGGACAGGGACGTACTGAAGCTTTCTTT CASSSSPGQGRTEAFF
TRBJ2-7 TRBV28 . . TGTGCCAGCAGGCAGGGTTCGGGCGAGCAGTACTTC CASRQGSGEQYF
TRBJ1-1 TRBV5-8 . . TGTGCCAGCCCTAGGCGCGAGGTCGGTGAAGCTTTCTTT CASPRREVGEAFF
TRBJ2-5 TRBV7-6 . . TGTGCCAGCAGCCCCCGTGGGGGCCTAAGGGGGACCCAGTACTTC CASSPRGGLRGTQYF
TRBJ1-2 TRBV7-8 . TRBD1 TGTGCCAGCAGCCCCAACCGGGACAGGGGGCTGTACAACTATGGCTACACCTTC CASSPNRDRGLYNYGYTF
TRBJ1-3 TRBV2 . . TGTGCCAGCAGTGAAGGACAGACAATCTCTGGAAACACCATATATTTT CASSEGQTISGNTIYF
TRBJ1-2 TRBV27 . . TGTGCCAGCAGTTTACGCATACGGGACACTAACCTCTATGGCTACACCTTC CASSLRIRDTNLYGYTF
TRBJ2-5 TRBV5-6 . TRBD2 TGTGCCAGCAGCTTTAGCGGGAGTGGGGAGACCCAGTACTTC CASSFSGSGETQYF
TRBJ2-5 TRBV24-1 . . TGTGCCACCAGTGATCTGGCCGGGGGTTGGCAAGAGACCCAGTACTTC CATSDLAGGWQETQYF
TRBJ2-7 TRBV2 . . TGTGCCAGCAGTGACAGTTACGAGCAGTACTTC CASSDSYEQYF
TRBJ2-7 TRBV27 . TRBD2 TGTGCCAGCAGTTTAATAGCGGGAGACTCCTACGAGCAGTACTTC CASSLIAGDSYEQYF
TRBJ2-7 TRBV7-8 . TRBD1 TGTGCCAGCAGCTTATACAGGGGGCTAAGCTACGAGCAGTACTTC CASSLYRGLSYEQYF
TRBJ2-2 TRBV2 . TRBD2 TGTGCCAGCAGAGCGGGACTAGTGTCCACCGGGGAGCTGTTTTTT CASRAGLVSTGELFF
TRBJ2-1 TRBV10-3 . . TGTGCCATCATGAGGGAAAAAGAGCAGTTCTTC CAIMREKEQFF
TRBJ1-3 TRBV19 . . TGTGCCAGTCTGGATCGGGGCTCTGGAAACACCATATATTTT CASLDRGSGNTIYF